This TCR beta chain emerged from a study of blood T cell repertoires in COVID-19 (dated by TCRdb to the early 2020s). Describing the broader study: The collaborator samples originated in the United States, Italy and Spain and spanned the acute and convalescent phases of COVID-19. Samples were obtained from the ongoing ImmuneRACE study (first 160 participants) and from about 1,300 subjects provided by 6 global collaborators. The prospective study material was composed of cDNA or gDNA derived from T cells, B-cell-depleted T cells, or PBMCs. HLA class I and class II types, where available, came from metadata supplied by the sample provider rather than from assay-based typing. Nearly every sample came with metadata listing a de-identified subject ID, COVID-19 status, age in years and sex. The repertoires were released in a freely available public database intended as a resource for research on the immune response to SARS-CoV-2. Deeply sampled blood TCRbeta repertoires from subjects exposed to, actively infected with, or recovered from COVID-19 were included in the dataset. Broad study findings and their caveats: The amount of clinical and demographic metadata varied by source and participant and was provided uncurated.

TCRbeta CDR3 regions were amplified from genomic DNA by means of the immunoSEQ Assay, a bias-controlled multiplex PCR. As for how the authors treated the data: The number of nucleated cells in each sample was estimated from the amplification of reference gene primers within the assay. To quantify the absolute abundance of each unique TCRbeta CDR3 rearrangement, sequence reads were collapsed and filtered. Productive Simpson clonality was computed per sample as the square root of Simpson's diversity index over productive rearrangements. In TCRdb, the immuneACCESS table is reduced to in-frame sequences with V and J assigned. These tables do not hold every clone; where another copy was compared, an unresolved V gene accounts for under half, and the others remain unexplained. The V and J calls and clone size are taken from that table; D and trimming were inferred from the DNA. Recorded for this sample are some 160,000 clones; over 75% of them occurred a single time. The biggest ten clones account for 4.5% to 6% of the sample.

The germline V gene (reference sequence) sets CDR1 to LNHDA and CDR2 to SQIVND. V loses 7 bases, J loses 6 bases, and the germline ends lie 19 bases apart. Reading from cysteine to phenylalanine, the CDR3 counts 15 amino acids. The only DNA kept is the CDR3, 45 bases in frame from the first base. The collaborating institutions used their own protocols to collect whole blood in K2EDTA tubes. Collaborator samples were shipped for TCRbeta analysis as frozen whole blood, isolated PBMCs, or DNA extracted from either sample type. As for this clone: Its antigen is currently not known. Base-call qualities are not available, and no considerably larger clone is one nucleotide away.

Input material: peripheral blood. The receptor's source is a woman between 45 and 60 years old with acute or convalescent COVID-19. The chain employs TRBV19 and TRBJ1-5; the D gene identity is not certain. At the DNA level, the sequence is TGTGCCAGTAAACTACACATAAGCGATGGTCAGCCCCAGCATTTT. This is translated as CASKLHISDGQPQHF. Here the CDR3 is joined to the reference TRBV19 and TRBJ1-5 genes, and the full variable domain is: DGGITQSPKYLFRKEGQNVTLSCEQNLNHDAMYWYRQDPGQGLRLIYYSQIVNDFQKGDIAEGYSVSREKKESFPLTVTSAQKNPTAFYLCASKLHISDGQPQHFGDGTRLSIL.